This entry lists 26 T cell receptor beta chains sequenced from one sample in a study of blood T cell repertoires in COVID-19. Sequencing used immunoSEQ multiplex PCR; TCRdb keeps in-frame clones, though not all of them. In the table there are over 85,000 clones, around 92% of which are singletons. The specimen sequenced was peripheral blood. The receptors shown here come from a man between 18 and 35 years old with acute or convalescent COVID-19.

The chain uses TRBV2 and TRBJ1-2; TRBD1 aligns across 8 bases. Germline V gene lookup returns CDR1 SNHLY and CDR2 FYNNEI. This CDR3 is built from 16 residues. Trimming at V came to 5 bases and at J to 4 bases, leaving 12 bases not matched to a gene. The CDR3 coding sequence is TGTGCCAGCAGTCGCACCGGGACAGGTTACCTCTATGGCTACACCTTC. Translating gives CASSRTGTGYLYGYTF.

V is TRBV2 and J is TRBJ1-1, with unresolved D. The CDR3 covers 14 residues. From germline, CDR1 is SNHLY and CDR2 FYNNEI. V was clipped by 10 bases and J by 2 bases, with 17 bases between them. DNA for the CDR3: TGTGCCACCCAACGGGGAGAGGGAAACACTGAAGCTTTCTTT. Translating it yields CATQRGEGNTEAFF.

The chain carries TRBV5-1 and TRBJ1-5; 9 nucleotides agree with TRBD1. With 3 bases clipped from V and 5 bases from J, the junction kept 6 bases outside the gene matches. The CDR3 sequence is 15 residues long. CDR1 SGHRS and CDR2 YFSETQ come from the germline V gene. In nucleotides, the CDR3 is TGCGCCAGCAGCTCGGGACAGGGCAGCGATCAGCCCCAGCATTTT. It encodes CASSSGQGSDQPQHF.

This chain connects TRBV5-4 to TRBJ2-3; no definite D call. This CDR3 has 14 amino acids. In germline, CDR1 is SGHNT, CDR2 YYREEE (reference sequence). Trimming took 0 bases from V and 0 from J, leaving 5 bases between them. The chain's CDR3 is CASSLGPSTDTQYF. DNA for the CDR3: TGTGCCAGCAGCTTGGGTCCGAGCACAGATACGCAGTATTTT.

This chain connects TRBV14 to TRBJ1-2; the D is unclear. This CDR3 comprises 12 residues. CDR1 and CDR2 (germline): SGHDN, FVKESK. With 0 bases removed from V and 11 bases from J, the gap between germline ends came to 10 bases. DNA of the CDR3: TGTGCCAGCAGCCAAGATCTAGGTCTGTACACCTTC. Its translation: CASSQDLGLYTF.

The gene calls are TRBV19 and TRBJ2-7; 10 nucleotides match TRBD2. CDR1 and CDR2 (germline): LNHDA, SQIVND (reference sequence). The CDR3 consists of 15 residues. Trimming removed 0 bases from V and 3 bases from J; junction bases left unmatched: 2. The CDR3 spells CASSIDLAGDYEQYF. The CDR3 DNA reads as TGTGCCAGTAGTATAGATCTAGCGGGGGACTACGAGCAGTACTTC. The entire variable domain, with the rest obtained from reference TRBV19 and TRBJ2-7, is as follows: DGGITQSPKYLFRKEGQNVTLSCEQNLNHDAMYWYRQDPGQGLRLIYYSQIVNDFQKGDIAEGYSVSREKKESFPLTVTSAQKNPTAFYLCASSIDLAGDYEQYFGPGTRLTVT.

The CDR3 DNA is TGTGCCAGCAGCCAAGAAATTTCGGATTCACCCCTCCACTTT. This encodes CASSQEISDSPLHF. The chain carries TRBV14 and TRBJ1-6; D unresolved. Germline V gives CDR1 SGHDN, CDR2 FVKESK. V shed 0 bases and J shed 8 bases, with 8 bases lying between them. This CDR3 region has 14 residues.

The V call is TRBV30, the J call TRBJ2-4, with D perhaps matching TRBD1 (5 bases). CDR1 GTSNPN and CDR2 SVGIG come from the germline V gene (reference sequence). V dropped 2 bases and J dropped 7 bases, with 12 bases sitting between them. CDR3 size: 13 residues. The CDR3 spells CAWSPGLGNIQYF. The DNA of the CDR3 is TGTGCCTGGAGTCCAGGGTTAGGGAACATTCAGTACTTC.

V and J are TRBV2 and TRBJ1-2; TRBD1 matches at 9 bases. From germline, CDR1 is SNHLY and CDR2 FYNNEI. The trim removed 6 bases at V and 6 bases at J, leaving 11 bases unmatched. The CDR3 has 15 residues. DNA for the CDR3: TGTGCCAGCAGCTACTTCCCCGGGACAGGGAATGGCTACACCTTC. It specifies CASSYFPGTGNGYTF.

The genes are TRBV3-1 (or the pseudogene TRBV3-2) and TRBJ2-3; TRBD2 agrees at 8 bases. CDR1 and CDR2 from the germline V gene are LGHDT and YNNKEL (reference sequence). This CDR3 has 18 residues. The V and J ends lost 6 bases and 2 bases, in that order; junction bases with no gene match: 16. CDR3 in amino acids: CASRPSKLAGHLTDTQYF. The CDR3 DNA reads as TGTGCCAGCAGACCCAGCAAATTAGCGGGACACCTCACAGATACGCAGTATTTT.

The chain combines TRBV2 with TRBJ2-5, with D unresolved. CDR1 and CDR2 from the germline V gene are SNHLY and FYNNEI. This CDR3 comprises 11 residues. Trimming pared 6 bases from V and 9 bases from J, leaving 11 bases between. The CDR3, as DNA: TGTGCCAGCAGGTTGAGTGCTCCCCAGTACTTC. It translates to CASRLSAPQYF.

This clone was counted a single time. The chain uses TRBV30 and TRBJ2-5; possibly TRBD1 for D (5 bases). V was pared by 4 bases and J by 3 bases, with 18 bases between. Germline values: CDR1 GTSNPN, CDR2 SVGIG (reference sequence). The CDR3 runs 15 residues. The CDR3 is CAWTLQWGREETQYF. Here the CDR3 DNA reads TGTGCCTGGACCCTCCAGTGGGGCAGGGAAGAGACCCAGTACTTC.

The sample holds one count of this clone. J is TRBJ1-4 and V is TRBV6-6; TRBD1 might be the D (5 bases). V lost 2 bases to trimming and J lost 6 bases, with 7 bases between them. CDR1 and CDR2 (germline): MNHNY, SVGAGI (reference sequence). The CDR3 runs 13 residues. This CDR3 reads CASSYRQHEKLFF. CDR3 sequence (DNA): TGTGCCAGCAGTTACCGACAGCATGAAAAACTGTTTTTT.

In this sample, this clone turned up once. The rearrangement links TRBV7-4 to TRBJ1-4; 7 bases are shared with TRBD1. This CDR3 is 15 amino acids long. Germline CDR1 SGHVT, CDR2 SQSDAQ. After removal of 2 bases from V and 5 bases from J, the junction contained 5 bases not matched to a gene. The CDR3 sequence: CASSLRGQENEKLFF. The CDR3 DNA follows: TGTGCCAGCAGCTTAAGGGGGCAGGAGAATGAAAAACTGTTTTTT.

The V and J genes are TRBV24-1 and TRBJ2-1, with D tentatively TRBD1 (6 bases). The germline gives CDR1 KGHDR, CDR2 SFDVKD. V lost 9 bases, J lost 4 bases, and 18 bases lay in between. The CDR3 extends over 15 amino acids. The CDR3 DNA is TGTGCCACCCCAAACAGGGTGAACCGTTACAATGAGCAGTTCTTC. Protein sequence: CATPNRVNRYNEQFF.

J is TRBJ2-6 and V is TRBV2, with a possible D match to TRBD1 (6 bases). This CDR3 has 15 residues. In germline, CDR1 is SNHLY, CDR2 FYNNEI. Trimming pared 6 bases from V and 4 bases from J, leaving 13 bases between. The CDR3 DNA follows: TGTGCCAGCAGACTCAGGGGAGACGGGGCCAACGTCCTGACTTTC. Its protein is CASRLRGDGANVLTF.

V usage is TRBV5-1 and J usage is TRBJ1-2; possibly TRBD1 for D (5 bases). This CDR3 is 14 amino acids long. CDR1 and CDR2 from the germline V gene are SGHRS and YFSETQ. The germline V and J ends were trimmed by 5 bases and 4 bases, with 15 bases remaining between them. This CDR3 reads CASRALQGTYGYTF. CDR3 bases: TGCGCCAGCAGGGCCCTTCAGGGTACCTATGGCTACACCTTC.

The chain has TRBV15 and TRBJ1-1, with D hard to call. The CDR3 contains 14 residues. Trimming left V 1 base short and J 0 bases short, with 6 bases between. CDR1 and CDR2 from the germline V gene are LNHNV and YYDKDF (reference sequence). In nucleotides, the CDR3 is TGTGCCACCAGCAGAGGCGTCATGAACACTGAAGCTTTCTTT. It encodes CATSRGVMNTEAFF.

The rearrangement uses TRBV6-1 and TRBJ2-7; 8 bases line up with TRBD1. The V gene end was trimmed by 1 base and the J gene end by 1 base; junction bases not matched to a gene: 6. Germline CDR1 MNHNS, CDR2 SASEGT. The CDR3 totals 16 residues. The CDR3 DNA reads as TGTGCCAGCAGTGAAGATGGGACAGGCTCTTCCTACGAGCAGTACTTC. Translated, it gives CASSEDGTGSSYEQYF.

The J gene is TRBJ2-1, the V gene TRBV6-5, with 11 bases matching TRBD1. Germline V CDR1 and CDR2: MNHEY, SVGAGI. The CDR3 has 15 amino acids. The V and J ends lost 6 bases and 3 bases, in that order; junction bases with no gene match: 4. The CDR3 sequence: CASSPGTGGYNEQFF. Here the CDR3 DNA reads TGTGCCAGCAGCCCCGGGACAGGGGGCTACAATGAGCAGTTCTTC.

The chain has TRBV4-2 and TRBJ2-1; 8 bases agree with TRBD2. The germline CDR1 and CDR2 sequences are LGHNA and YNFKEQ. The CDR3 has 16 residues. V gave up 1 base and J gave up 4 bases; unmatched junction bases: 6. CDR3: CASSQGGLAGYNEQFF. The CDR3 DNA reads TGTGCCAGCAGCCAAGGAGGATTAGCGGGATACAATGAGCAGTTCTTC.

The gene calls are TRBV10-2 and TRBJ1-2; possible D gene TRBD1, 5 bases. CDR3 length: 13 residues. Deletions cut 11 bases from V and 3 bases from J, with 16 bases between. CDR1 is WSHSY, CDR2 SAAADI, per germline. The CDR3 coding sequence is TGCGCCTCTCAGGAGGGGTCGGACTATGGCTACACCTTC. This encodes CASQEGSDYGYTF.

The table lists this clone with a few counts. The chain couples TRBV15 to TRBJ1-1; D gene uncertain. The germline gives CDR1 LNHNV, CDR2 YYDKDF (reference sequence). V was clipped by 1 base and J by 1 base, with 13 bases between them. The CDR3 consists of 16 residues. The CDR3 sequence: CATSRGVQAPNTEAFF. Here the CDR3 DNA reads TGTGCCACCAGCAGAGGGGTCCAGGCCCCGAACACTGAAGCTTTCTTT.

The rearrangement uses TRBV9 and TRBJ2-5; the D is unclear. The CDR3 is 15 amino acids. Germline CDR1 SGDLS, CDR2 YYNGEE. With 0 bases removed from V and 3 bases from J, the gap between germline ends came to 12 bases. Here the CDR3 DNA reads TGTGCCAGCAGCGTAGGGGCAGAGTCAGAAGAGACCCAGTACTTC. Protein: CASSVGAESEETQYF.

The chain joins TRBV7-8 to TRBJ2-1; a weak D match, TRBD2 (6 bases). CDR1 and CDR2 (germline): SGHVS, FQNEAQ. Trimming took off 3 bases at V and 8 bases at J, with 14 bases between the two ends. This CDR3 spans 14 amino acids. The CDR3: CASSFTDYHHEQFF. The CDR3 DNA is TGTGCCAGCAGCTTCACGGACTACCACCATGAGCAGTTCTTC.

The V gene is TRBV7-2, the J gene TRBJ1-1; D is uncertain. CDR3 size: 14 residues. Germline V gene data show CDR1 as SGHTA and CDR2 as FQGNSA. The V end lost 7 bases, the J end lost 0 bases, and 12 bases lay between the germline ends. The CDR3 DNA is TGTGCCAGCACCTACGGGTTCATGAACACTGAAGCTTTCTTT. Translating it yields CASTYGFMNTEAFF.